The 12 T cell receptor gamma chains below were found in one sample sequenced in a study of Vδ1+ human thymocytes. Whole-study findings and limits: Highly polyclonal TRG and TRD repertoires with Gaussian CDR3 length distributions appeared in thymus.

Their antigens remain unidentified. RNA was extracted from the cells and then reverse transcribed. CDR3 amplicons came from multiplex PCR with pooled V-gene forward and constant-region reverse primers. With CATT, TCRdb re-called clones from the multiplex PCR reads. This sample has approximately 7,000 gamma-chain clones, with approximately 40% found just once. Sequencing used Vdelta1+ gamma-delta thymocytes from the thymus. Regarding subset: FACS-sorted CD3+ TCRalphabeta- TCRVdelta1+ TCRVdelta2- thymocytes. The receptors were gathered from a boy under two years old who had congenital heart surgery.

This clone was counted a few times. The rearrangement joins TRGV3 to TRGJ1 or TRGJ2. The J gene comes from matching the DNA to germline here; TCRdb lacks it. V gave up 4 bases and J gave up 7 bases; unmatched junction bases: 4. The V gene's germline CDR1 is VTNTFY and CDR2 YDVSTARD (reference sequence). The CDR3 is 11 residues long. CDR3 region: CATWEWYKKLF. CDR3 bases: TGTGCCACCTGGGAGTGGTATAAGAAACTCTTT.

This clone was counted only a few times. V is TRGV4 and J is TRGJ1 or TRGJ2. In germline, CDR1 is EGSTGY, CDR2 YDSYTSSV. CDR3 length: 15 amino acids. The V gene end was trimmed by 0 bases and the J gene end by 3 bases; junction bases not matched to a gene: 8. As DNA, the CDR3 is TGTGCCACCTGGGATGGGCGGCGGGGTTATTATAAGAAACTCTTT. Translated: CATWDGRRGYYKKLF.

This clone was detected only a few times. The chain employs TRGV8 and TRGJP2. Unmatched junction bases numbered 9, after V lost 4 bases and J lost 10 bases. This CDR3 contains 13 residues. The germline CDR1 and CDR2 sequences are VENAVY and YDSYNSRV. The CDR3 reads CATWDRRSWIKTF. The CDR3 region has the DNA TGTGCCACCTGGGACCGGCGGTCTTGGATCAAGACGTTT.

The rearrangement joins TRGV1 to TRGJ1 or TRGJ2. Here the J gene came from matching the DNA to germline, since TCRdb omits it. TRGV1 is annotated as an ORF whose role is uncertain. The CDR3 has 14 amino acids. Trimming at V came to 0 bases and at J to 3 bases, leaving 5 bases not matched to a gene. DNA of the CDR3: TGTGCCACCTGGGACAGGCCAAGTTATTATAAGAAACTCTTT. Amino acid sequence: CATWDRPSYYKKLF.

The chain has TRGV4 and TRGJ1 or TRGJ2. TCRdb offers no J gene call, so here the DNA was matched to germline to obtain one. The CDR3 sequence is 12 residues long. V shed 3 bases and J 6 bases; nucleotides not matched to a gene: 5. Germline CDR1 reads EGSTGY; CDR2 reads YDSYTSSV. The CDR3 bases are TGTGCCACCTGGGATATTGGTTATAAGAAACTCTTT. Amino acid sequence: CATWDIGYKKLF.

The V segment is TRGV4, and no J call was made. The CDR3 extends over 12 amino acids. Germline lookup yields CDR1 EGSTGY and CDR2 YDSYTSSV. The CDR3 DNA sequence: TGTGCCACCTGGTGGTGTGGGAATAGTAAACTCTTT. It is translated as CATWWCGNSKLF.

V gene TRGV3 combines with J gene TRGJ1 or TRGJ2. The germline V gene encodes CDR1 VTNTFY and CDR2 YDVSTARD (reference sequence). The V segment lost 3 bases and the J segment 7 bases; nucleotides outside the gene matches: 9. This CDR3 is 13 amino acids long. This CDR3 reads CATWDSVWYKKLF. The CDR3 nucleotides are TGTGCCACCTGGGACTCGGTTTGGTATAAGAAACTCTTT.

The J gene was identified as TRGJP, and no V gene was called. The CDR3 extends over 17 amino acids. CDR3 nucleotide sequence: TGTGCCTTGTGGGAGTCAGCAGGAGAGTTGGGCAAAAAAATCAAGGTATTT. Its translation is CALWESAGELGKKIKVF.

This chain uses TRGV4 with TRGJP2. Here the J gene came from matching the DNA to germline, since TCRdb omits it. The V gene's germline CDR1 is EGSTGY and CDR2 YDSYTSSV. The CDR3 loop spans 15 amino acids. Trimming removed 0 bases from V and 6 bases from J; junction bases left unmatched: 7. The CDR3 loop reads CATWDGLIGDWIKTF. CDR3 in DNA: TGTGCCACCTGGGATGGGCTGATTGGTGATTGGATCAAGACGTTT.

The rearrangement links TRGV8 to TRGJ1 or TRGJ2. Trimming removed 3 bases from V and 2 bases from J; junction bases left unmatched: 1. CDR3 size: 12 residues. The germline V gene encodes CDR1 VENAVY and CDR2 YDSYNSRV. The CDR3 sequence: CATWDHYYKKLF. In DNA form, the CDR3 reads TGTGCCACCTGGGATCATTATTATAAGAAACTCTTT.

There are a few counts of this clone. No V gene was called, though TRGJ1 or TRGJ2 was called as the J gene. This CDR3 has 13 residues. This chain's CDR3 is CATWDRRPYKKLF. In nucleotides, the CDR3 is TGTGCCACCTGGGACAGGCGTCCTTATAAGAAACTCTTT.

The chain has TRGV4 and TRGJP2. The J gene, not given by TCRdb, was assigned here from a germline match of the nucleotide sequence. This CDR3 has 15 amino acids. Unmatched junction bases numbered 4, after V lost 0 bases and J lost 3 bases. CDR1 and CDR2 from the germline V gene are EGSTGY and YDSYTSSV. The CDR3 loop is CATWDGLGSDWIKTF. The CDR3 DNA reads as TGTGCCACCTGGGATGGGCTAGGTAGTGATTGGATCAAGACGTTT.